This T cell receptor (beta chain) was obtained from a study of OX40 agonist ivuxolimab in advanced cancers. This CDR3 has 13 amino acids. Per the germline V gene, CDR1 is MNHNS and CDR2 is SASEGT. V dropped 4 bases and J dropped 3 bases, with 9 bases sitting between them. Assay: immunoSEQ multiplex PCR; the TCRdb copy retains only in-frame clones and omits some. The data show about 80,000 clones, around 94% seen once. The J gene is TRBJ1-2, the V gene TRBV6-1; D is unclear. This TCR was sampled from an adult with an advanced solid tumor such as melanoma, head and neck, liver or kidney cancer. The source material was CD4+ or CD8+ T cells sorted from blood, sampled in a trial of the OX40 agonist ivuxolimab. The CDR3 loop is CASSADKYYGYTF. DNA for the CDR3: TGTGCCAGCAGTGCAGACAAGTACTATGGCTACACCTTC.